The rows below give T cell receptor beta chains drawn from one sample of a study of cytomegalovirus exposure and HLA in healthy donors. Assay used: immunoSEQ multiplex PCR; TCRdb lists only in-frame clones, some missing. The sample lists about 170,000 clones, 85% to 90% seen once, with approximately 1.5% in the top ten. Material: PBMCs. These receptors were obtained from a woman aged 30 to 39 in good health and CMV-seronegative. CDR3s include the opening cysteine and the closing phenylalanine or tryptophan. The D gene is left open where the match is weak. Some rows mark clone size as missing; the rest say once, few, many or name a class of expanded clone.

J gene,clone size,D gene,V gene,CDR3 protein,CDR3 DNA
TRBJ1-2,NA,TRBD1,TRBV18,CASSPGTEPNYGYTF,TGTGCCAGCTCTCCTGGGACAGAACCTAACTATGGCTACACCTTC
TRBJ2-7,NA,TRBD1,TRBV19,CASSPVQGAIYEQYF,TGTGCCAGTAGCCCCGTACAGGGGGCAATCTACGAGCAGTACTTC
TRBJ1-1,NA,NA,TRBV6-1,CASSPEAFF,TGTGCCAGCAGTCCGGAAGCTTTCTTT
TRBJ1-5,NA,NA,TRBV18,CASSPQGINDQPQHF,TGTGCCAGCTCACCACAGGGGATCAACGATCAGCCCCAGCATTTT
TRBJ1-5,NA,NA,TRBV6-1,CASSEDSRFSNQPQHF,TGTGCCAGCAGTGAGGACAGTAGATTTAGCAATCAGCCCCAGCATTTT
TRBJ1-2,NA,TRBD1,TRBV27,CASSKGTGVDYGYTF,TGTGCCAGCAGTAAAGGGACAGGGGTGGACTATGGCTACACCTTC
TRBJ1-6,NA,TRBD1,TRBV13,CASSLTGEEKLYNSPLHF,TGTGCCAGCAGCTTAACAGGGGAAGAGAAACTCTATAATTCACCCCTCCACTTT
TRBJ2-5,NA,TRBD1,TRBV27,CASSPTTGARLWETQYF,TGTGCCAGCAGTCCCACGACAGGGGCTAGGCTTTGGGAGACCCAGTACTTC
TRBJ1-6,NA,TRBD1,TRBV14,CASSGPGQGSSPLHF,TGTGCCAGCAGCGGTCCGGGACAGGGAAGTTCACCCCTCCACTTT
TRBJ2-2,NA,TRBD2,TRBV5-4,CASSRRSTSGGAGGELFF,TGTGCCAGCAGCCGACGGTCGACTAGCGGGGGGGCCGGCGGGGAGCTGTTTTTT
TRBJ1-2,NA,NA,TRBV12-5,CASGRDNFLYGYTF,TGTGCTAGTGGTAGGGACAATTTCCTCTATGGCTACACCTTC
TRBJ2-7,NA,NA,TRBV4-2,CASSQRTGLYEQYF,TGTGCCAGCAGCCAACGGACGGGGTTATACGAGCAGTACTTC
TRBJ2-7,NA,NA,TRBV6-5,CASSYGAGTYEQYF,TGTGCCAGCAGTTACGGGGCAGGCACCTACGAGCAGTACTTC
TRBJ2-3,NA,NA,TRBV5-6,CASSMNQAQYF,TGTGCCAGCAGCATGAATCAGGCGCAGTATTTT
TRBJ1-2,once,NA,TRBV4-1,CASSSSGGVRGYTF,TGCGCCAGCAGTTCCTCAGGAGGGGTTCGGGGCTACACCTTC
TRBJ2-1,NA,TRBD1,TRBV10-1,CASSESRTGPYNEQFF,TGCGCCAGCAGTGAGTCGCGGACAGGCCCCTACAATGAGCAGTTCTTC
TRBJ1-2,NA,TRBD1,TRBV11-2,CASSFLRGSNYGYTF,TGTGCCAGCAGCTTTCTCAGGGGGTCCAACTATGGCTACACCTTC
TRBJ2-1,few,NA,TRBV5-1,CASSPGGPTGEQFF,TGCGCCAGCAGCCCGGGTGGCCCAACGGGGGAGCAGTTCTTC
TRBJ1-2,NA,TRBD1,TRBV28,CASSFRFDRVYGYTF,TGTGCCAGCAGTTTCCGTTTTGACAGGGTCTATGGCTACACCTTC
TRBJ2-7,once,TRBD2,TRBV15,CATSSRDYYEQYF,TGTGCCACCAGCAGCCGGGACTATTACGAGCAGTACTTC
TRBJ1-5,NA,NA,TRBV6-5,CASSRDFGQPQHF,TGTGCCAGCAGTCGGGACTTCGGTCAGCCCCAGCATTTT
TRBJ1-5,NA,TRBD1,TRBV18,CASSPTTGTGGGQPQHF,TGTGCCAGCTCACCAACGACCGGGACAGGGGGCGGCCAGCCCCAGCATTTT
TRBJ1-1,NA,NA,TRBV21-1,CASSRCGPSKRGEAFF,TGTGCCAGCAGCAGGTGCGGGCCCTCAAAACGGGGTGAAGCTTTCTTT
TRBJ1-3,once,NA,TRBV11-2,CASTRAGAGNTIYF,TGTGCCAGCACGAGGGCGGGGGCTGGAAACACCATATATTTT
TRBJ1-2,few,NA,TRBV30,CAWSAWTATYGYTF,TGTGCCTGGAGTGCATGGACAGCAACCTATGGCTACACCTTC
TRBJ2-7,NA,NA,TRBV7-6,CASSLGGSSSYEQYF,TGTGCCAGCAGCTTAGGTGGGTCTAGCTCCTACGAGCAGTACTTC